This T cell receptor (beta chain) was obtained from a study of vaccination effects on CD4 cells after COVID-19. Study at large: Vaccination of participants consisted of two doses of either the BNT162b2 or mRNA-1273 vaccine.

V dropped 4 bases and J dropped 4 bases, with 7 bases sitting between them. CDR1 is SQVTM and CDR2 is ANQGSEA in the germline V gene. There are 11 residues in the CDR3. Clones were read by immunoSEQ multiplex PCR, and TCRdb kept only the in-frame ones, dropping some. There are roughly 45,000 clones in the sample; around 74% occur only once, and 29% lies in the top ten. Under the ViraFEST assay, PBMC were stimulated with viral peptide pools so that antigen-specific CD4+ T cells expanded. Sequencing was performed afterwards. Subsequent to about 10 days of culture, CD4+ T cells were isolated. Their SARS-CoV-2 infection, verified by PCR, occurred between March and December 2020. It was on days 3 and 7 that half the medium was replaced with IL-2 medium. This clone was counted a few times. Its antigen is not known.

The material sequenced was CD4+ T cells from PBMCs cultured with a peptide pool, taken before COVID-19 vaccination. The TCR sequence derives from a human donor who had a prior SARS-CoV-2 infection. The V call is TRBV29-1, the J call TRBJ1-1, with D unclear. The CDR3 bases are TGCAGCGTTGCACTTGGCACTGAAGCTTTCTTT. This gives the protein CSVALGTEAFF.